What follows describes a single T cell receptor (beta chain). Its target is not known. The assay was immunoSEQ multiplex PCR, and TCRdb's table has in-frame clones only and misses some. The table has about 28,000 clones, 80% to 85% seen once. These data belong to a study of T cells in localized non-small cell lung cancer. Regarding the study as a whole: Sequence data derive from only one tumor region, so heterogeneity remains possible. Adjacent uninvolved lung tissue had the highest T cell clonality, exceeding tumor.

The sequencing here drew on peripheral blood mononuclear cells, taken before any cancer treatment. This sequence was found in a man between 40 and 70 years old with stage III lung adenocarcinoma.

The CDR3: CASSSRTAARGDEQYF. The CDR3 coding sequence is TGTGCCAGCAGCTCTCGGACGGCTGCTAGGGGGGACGAGCAGTACTTC. The rearrangement joins TRBV5-4 to TRBJ2-7; D may correspond to TRBD1 or TRBD2 (6 bases each). Germline CDR1 and CDR2: SGHNT and YYREEE (reference sequence). Deletions cut 3 bases from V and 5 bases from J, with 21 bases between. This CDR3 region has 16 residues. Supplemented by reference TRBV5-4 and TRBJ2-7, the full variable domain reads ETGVTQSPTHLIKTRGQQVTLRCSSQSGHNTVSWYQQALGQGPQFIFQYYREEENGRGNFPPRFSGLQFPNYSSELNVNALELDDSALYLCASSSRTAARGDEQYFGPGTRLTVT.